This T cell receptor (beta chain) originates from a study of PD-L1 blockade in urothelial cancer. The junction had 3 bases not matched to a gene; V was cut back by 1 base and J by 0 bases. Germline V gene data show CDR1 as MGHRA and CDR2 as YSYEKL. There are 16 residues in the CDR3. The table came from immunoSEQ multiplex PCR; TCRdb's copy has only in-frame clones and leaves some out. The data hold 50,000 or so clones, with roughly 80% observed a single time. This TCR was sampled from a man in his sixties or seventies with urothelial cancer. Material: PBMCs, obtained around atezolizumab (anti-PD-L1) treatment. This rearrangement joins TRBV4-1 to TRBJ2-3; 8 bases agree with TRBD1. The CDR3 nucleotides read TGCGCCAGCAGCCAAGTACACAGGGGGAGCACAGATACGCAGTATTTT. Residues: CASSQVHRGSTDTQYF.